This is a list of T cell receptor beta chains from one sample in a study of shared clonotypes between healthy human individuals. Produced via immunoSEQ multiplex PCR; TCRdb's table is partial and in-frame only. This sample yields roughly 2,300,000 clones, of which 85% to 95% are seen a single time; roughly 0.34% belongs to the top ten. What was sequenced was naive CD4+ T cells from PBMCs. These receptors originate from a man between 18 and 35 years old in good health. Some clones in this sample may be carry-over from other donors' samples. Each CDR3 is given with its conserved first and last residue. A D gene is named only where the DNA matches it firmly. Rows may omit the clone size; those that give it use once, few, many or a size class.

d_gene,j_gene,abundance,v_gene,CDR3aa,CDR3nt
NA,TRBJ1-5,NA,TRBV19,CASSRLGPRSNQPQHF,TGTGCCAGTAGTAGGCTGGGACCGCGTTCAAATCAGCCCCAGCATTTT
TRBD2,TRBJ2-1,once,TRBV10-2,CASSESGTSGSYNEQFF,TGCGCCAGCAGTGAGTCAGGGACTAGCGGGAGTTACAATGAGCAGTTCTTC
TRBD1,TRBJ2-1,NA,TRBV29-1,CSVKGQGFHRSYNEQFF,TGCAGCGTAAAGGGACAGGGTTTTCATAGGTCCTACAATGAGCAGTTCTTC
TRBD2,TRBJ2-1,NA,TRBV11-2,CASSSNLRDYHNEQFF,TGTGCCAGCAGCTCCAACCTACGGGACTACCACAATGAGCAGTTCTTC
NA,TRBJ1-5,NA,TRBV28,CASSLRTLRNQPQHF,TGTGCCAGCAGTCTGAGGACCCTTCGCAATCAGCCCCAGCATTTT
NA,TRBJ1-1,NA,TRBV4-2,CASSRVGENTEAFF,TGTGCCAGCAGCCGGGTGGGTGAGAACACTGAAGCTTTCTTT
NA,TRBJ2-1,NA,TRBV11-3,CASSLRASSYNEQFF,TGTGCCAGCAGCTTAAGGGCGAGCTCCTACAATGAGCAGTTCTTC
TRBD1,TRBJ1-1,NA,TRBV12-5,CASGTDRGPTEAFF,TGTGCTAGTGGTACAGACAGGGGACCCACTGAAGCTTTCTTT
NA,TRBJ2-7,NA,TRBV27,CASSPKAPVTYEQYF,TGTGCCAGCAGTCCCAAGGCGCCGGTGACCTACGAGCAGTACTTC
TRBD2,TRBJ2-3,NA,TRBV9,CASSSGLAGGWFADTQYF,TGTGCCAGCAGCAGCGGACTAGCGGGAGGGTGGTTCGCAGATACGCAGTATTTT
NA,TRBJ2-2,NA,TRBV10-2,CASKDLARTTGELFF,TGCGCCAGCAAAGACCTAGCGAGAACCACCGGGGAGCTGTTTTTT
NA,TRBJ2-2,NA,TRBV7-3,CASSQRGTGRTGELFF,TGTGCCAGCAGCCAAAGAGGTACCGGGAGAACCGGGGAGCTGTTTTTT
TRBD2,TRBJ2-5,NA,TRBV11-3,CASSAGGGETQYF,TGTGCCAGCTCTGCGGGAGGAGGTGAGACCCAGTACTTC
TRBD1,TRBJ1-1,once,TRBV6-1,CATRQGLNTEAFF,TGTGCCACTCGACAGGGTTTGAACACTGAAGCTTTCTTT
NA,TRBJ1-4,NA,TRBV9,CASSARVATNEKLFF,TGTGCCAGCAGCGCCAGGGTTGCAACTAATGAAAAACTGTTTTTT
TRBD2,TRBJ2-2,NA,TRBV5-1,CASSLVAGGQNTGELFF,TGCGCCAGCAGCTTGGTAGCGGGAGGCCAGAACACCGGGGAGCTGTTTTTT